A selection of T cell receptor beta chains follows, all from one sample in a study of vaccination effects on CD4 cells after COVID-19. Antigens of these TCRs are unknown. Libraries were prepared by immunoSEQ multiplex PCR; TCRdb keeps only in-frame clonotypes and omits some of them. Of 65,000 to 70,000 clones listed, roughly 79% are singletons. The input for sequencing was CD4+ T cells from PBMCs cultured with HCoV-OC43 spike peptides, taken after COVID-19 vaccination. The receptors shown here come from a human donor who received a COVID-19 vaccine. Each CDR3 is given with its conserved first and last residue. The D gene is left open where the match is weak. Clone size is stated in some rows and not others, as once, few, many or a class when expanded.

d_call	v_call	clone_size	cdr3_length	j_call	cdr3_aa	cdr3_nt
-	TRBV25-1	-	15	TRBJ1-5	CASSEPGMSNQPQHF	TGTGCCAGCAGTGAGCCAGGGATGAGCAATCAGCCCCAGCATTTT
-	TRBV5-6	once	12	TRBJ1-2	CASSLGTFGYTF	TGTGCCAGCAGCTTGGGCACCTTCGGCTACACCTTC
-	TRBV6-6	-	15	TRBJ1-1	CASSYGGSRNTEAFF	TGTGCCAGCAGTTACGGGGGGAGTCGTAACACTGAAGCTTTCTTT
-	TRBV21-1	-	14	TRBJ2-5	CASKQQDSRETQYF	TGTGCCAGCAAACAACAGGATAGTCGGGAGACCCAGTACTTC
-	TRBV2	-	14	TRBJ1-3	CASLRAGSGNTIYF	TGTGCCAGTTTGCGGGCAGGCTCTGGAAACACCATATATTTT
-	TRBV3-1/TRBV3-2	-	15	TRBJ1-3	CASSTKVRQGNTIYF	TGTGCCAGCAGTACGAAGGTTAGACAAGGAAACACCATATATTTT
-	TRBV29-1	-	12	TRBJ1-2	CSVIPSSGGYTF	TGCAGCGTTATCCCCTCTTCCGGGGGCTACACCTTC
-	TRBV12-3/TRBV12-4	-	13	TRBJ2-1	CASSRTPDNEQFF	TGTGCCAGCAGTCGGACACCCGACAATGAGCAGTTCTTC
-	TRBV9	-	14	TRBJ1-2	CASSPRFDSYGYTF	TGTGCCAGCAGCCCGCGCTTTGACAGCTATGGCTACACCTTC
-	TRBV30	few	14	TRBJ1-5	CAWSRGAVSQPQHF	TGTGCCTGGAGCCGGGGAGCGGTCAGTCAGCCCCAGCATTTT
-	TRBV7-2	-	18	TRBJ2-5	CASSTYPRRGRGEETQYF	TGTGCCAGCAGCACGTACCCACGACGCGGCCGCGGGGAAGAGACCCAGTACTTC
-	TRBV7-3	-	14	TRBJ1-1	CASSLTPGFTEAFF	TGTGCCAGCAGCTTAACTCCAGGGTTTACTGAAGCTTTCTTT
-	TRBV11-2	-	18	TRBJ1-2	CASSTPRRGSGSNYGYTF	TGTGCCAGCAGCACACCACGGAGGGGATCGGGGTCGAACTATGGCTACACCTTC
-	TRBV7-2	-	17	TRBJ1-6	CASSLVGRVVRGSPLHF	TGTGCCAGCAGCTTAGTCGGCAGGGTCGTAAGAGGTTCACCCCTCCACTTT
TRBD1	TRBV5-3	-	15	TRBJ2-2	CARSATGEVGGELFF	TGTGCCAGAAGCGCGACAGGGGAAGTGGGCGGGGAGCTGTTTTTT
-	TRBV5-6	once	12	TRBJ2-2	CASTLNTGELFF	TGTGCCAGCACCTTGAACACCGGGGAGCTGTTTTTT
-	TRBV4-3	-	15	TRBJ1-6	CASSQIGGPGSPLHF	TGCGCCAGCAGCCAAATTGGGGGACCGGGATCACCCCTCCACTTT
-	TRBV6-5	-	14	TRBJ2-3	CASSYGHNTDTQYF	TGTGCCAGCAGTTACGGTCATAACACAGATACGCAGTATTTT
-	TRBV6-6	few	13	TRBJ1-5	CASRQGRNQPQHF	TGTGCCAGCCGCCAGGGGCGCAATCAGCCCCAGCATTTT
-	TRBV6-1	-	14	TRBJ1-1	CASSEMNGNTEAFF	TGTGCCAGCAGTGAAATGAACGGGAACACTGAAGCTTTCTTT
TRBD2	TRBV5-3	-	16	TRBJ2-5	CARSFGPLAGYETQYF	TGTGCCAGAAGCTTTGGCCCACTAGCGGGGTATGAGACCCAGTACTTC
-	TRBV24-1	-	13	TRBJ2-3	CATSRPSTDTQYF	TGTGCCACCAGCCGACCGAGCACAGATACGCAGTATTTT
-	TRBV29-1	-	13	TRBJ1-2	CSISKGEFYGYTF	TGCAGCATATCGAAGGGAGAATTCTATGGCTACACCTTC
-	TRBV27	-	19	TRBJ2-6	CASSLSIGSARSGANVLTF	TGTGCCAGCAGTTTATCGATAGGCAGCGCCCGCTCTGGGGCCAACGTCCTGACTTTC
-	TRBV2	few	14	TRBJ2-2	CASTKISTTGELFF	TGTGCCAGCACTAAGATAAGCACCACCGGGGAGCTGTTTTTT
-	TRBV4-1	medium-sized	15	TRBJ1-1	CASSQETTGDTEAFF	TGCGCCAGCAGCCAAGAGACCACAGGAGACACTGAAGCTTTCTTT
-	TRBV10-3	-	16	TRBJ2-5	CAISRPGGGSLETQYF	TGTGCCATCAGTCGGCCCGGAGGAGGTTCTCTAGAGACCCAGTACTTC
-	TRBV7-3	few	15	TRBJ1-1	CASSLTPQGNTEAFF	TGTGCCAGCAGCTTAACTCCTCAGGGCAACACTGAAGCTTTCTTT
TRBD1	TRBV18	-	15	TRBJ2-1	CASSPGTGSYNEQFF	TGTGCCAGCTCACCTGGGACAGGCTCCTACAATGAGCAGTTCTTC
-	TRBV7-9	-	15	TRBJ1-3	CASYDTGFSGNTIYF	TGTGCCAGCTATGACACAGGGTTCTCTGGAAACACCATATATTTT
TRBD2	TRBV6-6	-	17	TRBJ2-2	CASSRRARAGGTGELFF	TGTGCCAGCAGCCGACGAGCTCGAGCGGGGGGCACCGGGGAGCTGTTTTTT
-	TRBV19	-	13	TRBJ2-2	CASSMWDTGELFF	TGTGCCAGTAGTATGTGGGACACCGGGGAGCTGTTTTTT
-	TRBV6-2/TRBV6-3	-	18	TRBJ1-1	CASSYSGNHGRKNTEAFF	TGTGCCAGCAGTTACTCTGGCAACCACGGACGGAAGAACACTGAAGCTTTCTTT
-	TRBV3-1/TRBV3-2	few	13	TRBJ1-3	CASGQESWNTIYF	TGTGCCAGCGGCCAAGAGTCTTGGAACACCATATATTTT
-	TRBV28	-	13	TRBJ2-5	CASSPRGQETQYF	TGTGCCAGCAGTCCCCGGGGACAAGAGACCCAGTACTTC
TRBD1	TRBV18	once	16	TRBJ2-2	CASSPRTGADTGELFF	TGTGCCAGCTCACCTAGGACAGGGGCAGACACCGGGGAGCTGTTTTTT
-	TRBV9	-	14	TRBJ2-1	CASSPSMGNNEQFF	TGTGCCAGCAGCCCCAGCATGGGGAACAATGAGCAGTTCTTC
TRBD1	TRBV3-1/TRBV3-2	-	16	TRBJ1-3	CASSRIPGGSGNTIYF	TGTGCCAGCAGCCGAATACCAGGGGGCTCCGGAAACACCATATATTTT
TRBD1	TRBV6-6	-	15	TRBJ1-1	CASRPTGSMNTEAFF	TGTGCCAGCAGACCGACAGGGAGTATGAACACTGAAGCTTTCTTT
-	TRBV30	-	12	TRBJ2-5	CAWSVGGETQYF	TGTGCCTGGAGTGTCGGAGGGGAGACCCAGTACTTC
-	TRBV4-3	-	13	TRBJ1-1	CASSPRVHTEAFF	TGCGCCAGCAGCCCCAGGGTACACACTGAAGCTTTCTTT
TRBD2	TRBV5-4	-	15	TRBJ2-1	CASSSKRGGSDEQFF	TGTGCCAGCAGCTCAAAGCGGGGGGGCTCCGATGAGCAGTTCTTC
-	TRBV7-2	-	17	TRBJ1-5	CASSPSAGTGAGQPQHF	TGTGCCAGCAGCCCTTCCGCAGGTACGGGGGCAGGACAGCCCCAGCATTTT
TRBD1	TRBV19	few	15	TRBJ2-2	CASSMLDRDSGELFF	TGTGCCAGTAGTATGTTGGACAGGGATAGCGGGGAGCTGTTTTTT
-	TRBV18	-	15	TRBJ1-1	CASSPTTGLNTEAFF	TGTGCCAGCTCACCGACTACAGGTCTAAACACTGAAGCTTTCTTT
-	TRBV4-2	-	14	TRBJ2-1	CASSQDQGWYEQFF	TGTGCCAGCAGCCAAGATCAGGGGTGGTATGAGCAGTTCTTC
-	TRBV4-1	-	15	TRBJ1-5	CASSQVVGANQPQHF	TGCGCCAGCAGCCAAGTAGTGGGGGCTAATCAGCCCCAGCATTTT
-	TRBV7-8	-	12	TRBJ1-1	CASSLVRLGAFF	TGTGCCAGCAGCTTAGTTCGGCTAGGGGCTTTCTTT